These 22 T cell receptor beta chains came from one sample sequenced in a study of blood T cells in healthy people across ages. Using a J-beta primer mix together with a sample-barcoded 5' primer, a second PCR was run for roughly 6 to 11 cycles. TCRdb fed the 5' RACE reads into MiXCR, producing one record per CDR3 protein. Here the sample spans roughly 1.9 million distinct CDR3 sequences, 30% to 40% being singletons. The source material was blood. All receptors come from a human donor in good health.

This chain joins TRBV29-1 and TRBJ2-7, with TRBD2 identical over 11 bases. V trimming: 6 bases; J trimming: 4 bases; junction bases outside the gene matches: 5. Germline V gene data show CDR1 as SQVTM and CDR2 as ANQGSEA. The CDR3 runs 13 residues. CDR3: CSVTGTSGYEQYF. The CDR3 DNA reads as TGCAGCGTAACCGGGACTAGCGGTTACGAGCAGTACTTC.

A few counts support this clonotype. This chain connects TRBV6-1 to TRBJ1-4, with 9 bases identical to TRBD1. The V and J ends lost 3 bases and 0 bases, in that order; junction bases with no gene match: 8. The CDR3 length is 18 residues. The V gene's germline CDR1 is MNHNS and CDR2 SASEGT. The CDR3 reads CASSERDRELSTNEKLFF. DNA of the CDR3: TGTGCCAGCAGTGAGAGGGACAGGGAGTTATCAACTAATGAAAAACTGTTTTTT.

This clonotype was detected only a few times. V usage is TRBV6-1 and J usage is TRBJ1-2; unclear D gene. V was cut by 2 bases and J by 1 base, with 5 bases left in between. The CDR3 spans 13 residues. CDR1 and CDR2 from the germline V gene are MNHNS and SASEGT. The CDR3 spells CASSERINYGYTF. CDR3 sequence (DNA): TGTGCCAGCAGTGAAAGGATTAACTATGGCTACACCTTC.

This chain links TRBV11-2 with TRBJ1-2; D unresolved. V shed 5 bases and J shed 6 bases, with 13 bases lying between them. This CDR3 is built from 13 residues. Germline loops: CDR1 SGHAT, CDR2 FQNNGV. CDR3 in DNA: TGTGCCAGCAGCCTAGCGACGGTTGATGGCTACACCTTC. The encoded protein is CASSLATVDGYTF.

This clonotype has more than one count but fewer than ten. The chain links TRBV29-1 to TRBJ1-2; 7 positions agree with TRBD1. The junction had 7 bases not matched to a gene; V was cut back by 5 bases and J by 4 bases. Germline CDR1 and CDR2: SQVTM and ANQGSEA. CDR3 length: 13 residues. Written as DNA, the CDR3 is TGCAGCGTTCTCACCGGGACAGTCTATGGCTACACCTTC. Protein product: CSVLTGTVYGYTF.

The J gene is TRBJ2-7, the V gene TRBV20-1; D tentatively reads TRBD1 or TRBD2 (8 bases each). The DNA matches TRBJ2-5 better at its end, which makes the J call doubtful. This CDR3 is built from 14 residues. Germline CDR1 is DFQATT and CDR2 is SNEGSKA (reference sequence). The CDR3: CSVPTGVAGETQYF. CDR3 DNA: TGCAGTGTCCCGACAGGGGTAGCGGGGGAGACCCAGTACTTC.

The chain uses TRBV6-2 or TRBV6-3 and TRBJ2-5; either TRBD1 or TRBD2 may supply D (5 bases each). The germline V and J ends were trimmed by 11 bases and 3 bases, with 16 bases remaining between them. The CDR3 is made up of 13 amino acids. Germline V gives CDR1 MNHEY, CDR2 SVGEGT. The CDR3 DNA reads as TGTGCCTCGTCGGGACCCAGGGAAGAGACCCAGTACTTC. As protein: CASSGPREETQYF.

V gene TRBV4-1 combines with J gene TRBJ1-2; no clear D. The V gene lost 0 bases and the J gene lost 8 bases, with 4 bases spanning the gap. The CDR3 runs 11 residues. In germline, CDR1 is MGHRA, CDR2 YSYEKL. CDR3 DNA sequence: TGCGCCAGCAGCCAAGAACTCGGCTACACCTTC. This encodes CASSQELGYTF.

CDR3 sequence reads: CSARAMRGSMGSSYNEQFF. The CDR3 DNA is TGCAGTGCTAGAGCGATGAGGGGTTCTATGGGGAGCTCCTACAATGAGCAGTTCTTC. The rearrangement joins TRBV20-1 to TRBJ2-1; the D call may be TRBD1 or TRBD2 (5 bases each). This CDR3 comprises 19 residues. With 1 base removed from V and 0 bases from J, the gap between germline ends came to 22 bases. The germline gives CDR1 DFQATT, CDR2 SNEGSKA (reference sequence).

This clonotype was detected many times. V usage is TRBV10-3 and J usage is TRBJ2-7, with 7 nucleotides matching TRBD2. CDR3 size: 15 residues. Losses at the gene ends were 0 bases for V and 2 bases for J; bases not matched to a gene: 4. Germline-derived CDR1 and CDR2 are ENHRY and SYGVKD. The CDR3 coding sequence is TGTGCCATCAGTGAGTCGGGGGGGATCCCCTACGAGCAGTACTTC. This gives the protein CAISESGGIPYEQYF.

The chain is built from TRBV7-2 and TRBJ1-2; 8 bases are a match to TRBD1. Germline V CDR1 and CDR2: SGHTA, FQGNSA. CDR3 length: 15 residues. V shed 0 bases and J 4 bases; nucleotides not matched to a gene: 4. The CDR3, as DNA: TGTGCCAGCAGCTTAGCGGGACAGGTTTTCTATGGCTACACCTTC. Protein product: CASSLAGQVFYGYTF. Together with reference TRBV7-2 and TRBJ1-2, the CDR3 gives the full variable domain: GAGVSQSPSNKVTEKGKDVELRCDPISGHTALYWYRQSLGQGLEFLIYFQGNSAPDKSGLPSDRFSAERTGGSVSTLTIQRTQQEDSAVYLCASSLAGQVFYGYTFGSGTRLTVV.

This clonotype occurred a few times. Written as DNA, the CDR3 is TGTGCCAGCAGCTCCATGGAGGGGGAACAAGAGACCCAGTACTTC. This gives the protein CASSSMEGEQETQYF. The genes are TRBV7-3 and TRBJ2-5; D possibly matches TRBD1 or TRBD2 (6 bases each). V was trimmed by 4 bases and J by 2 bases, leaving 14 bases between them. Germline lookup yields CDR1 SGHTA and CDR2 FQGTGA. The CDR3 has 15 amino acids.

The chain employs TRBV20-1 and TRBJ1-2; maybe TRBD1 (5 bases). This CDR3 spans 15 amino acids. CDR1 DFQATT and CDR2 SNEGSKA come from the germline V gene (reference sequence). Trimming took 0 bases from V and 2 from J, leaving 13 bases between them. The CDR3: CSARDHAGRNYGYTF. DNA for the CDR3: TGCAGTGCTAGAGATCATGCAGGGAGAAACTATGGCTACACCTTC.

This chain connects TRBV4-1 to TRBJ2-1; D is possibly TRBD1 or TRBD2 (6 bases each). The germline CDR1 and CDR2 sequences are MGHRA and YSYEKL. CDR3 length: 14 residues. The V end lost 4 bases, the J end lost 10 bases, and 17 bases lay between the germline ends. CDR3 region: CASSPREGGWEQFF. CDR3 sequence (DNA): TGCGCCAGCAGCCCACGTGAGGGGGGCTGGGAGCAGTTCTTC.

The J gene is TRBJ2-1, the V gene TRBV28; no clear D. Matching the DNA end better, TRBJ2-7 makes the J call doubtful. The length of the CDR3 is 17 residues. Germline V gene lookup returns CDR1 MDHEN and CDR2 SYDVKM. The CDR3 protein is CASSFHPSEGIKNEQYF. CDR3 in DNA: TGTGCCAGCAGTTTCCACCCCAGCGAAGGGATTAAGAACGAGCAGTACTTC.

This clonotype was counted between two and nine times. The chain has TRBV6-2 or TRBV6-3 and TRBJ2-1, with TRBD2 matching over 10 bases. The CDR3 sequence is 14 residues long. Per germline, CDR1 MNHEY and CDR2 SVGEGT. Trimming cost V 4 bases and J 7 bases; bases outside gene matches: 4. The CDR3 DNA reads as TGTGCCAGCAGTTTCAGCGGGAGGGGGAATGAGCAGTTCTTC. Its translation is CASSFSGRGNEQFF.

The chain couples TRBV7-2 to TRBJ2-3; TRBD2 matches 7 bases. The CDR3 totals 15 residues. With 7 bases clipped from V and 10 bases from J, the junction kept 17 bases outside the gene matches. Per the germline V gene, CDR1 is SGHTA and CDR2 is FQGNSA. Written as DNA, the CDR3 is TGTGCCAGCAAGGGAGGGTTCGGACTTATTCCAGCGCAGTATTTT. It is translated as CASKGGFGLIPAQYF.

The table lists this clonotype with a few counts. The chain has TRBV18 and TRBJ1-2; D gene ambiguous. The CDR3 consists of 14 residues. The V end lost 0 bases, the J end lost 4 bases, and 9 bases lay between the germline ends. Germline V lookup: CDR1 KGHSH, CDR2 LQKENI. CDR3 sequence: CASSPPGEIYGYTF. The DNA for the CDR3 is TGTGCCAGCTCACCACCGGGAGAGATCTATGGCTACACCTTC.

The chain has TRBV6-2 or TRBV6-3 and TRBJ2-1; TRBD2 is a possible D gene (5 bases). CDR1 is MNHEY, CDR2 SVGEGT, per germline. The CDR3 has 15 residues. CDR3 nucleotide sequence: TGTGCTAGCTCAACCCGGGGAAAGGATTGGAATGAGCAGTTCTTC. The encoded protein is CASSTRGKDWNEQFF.

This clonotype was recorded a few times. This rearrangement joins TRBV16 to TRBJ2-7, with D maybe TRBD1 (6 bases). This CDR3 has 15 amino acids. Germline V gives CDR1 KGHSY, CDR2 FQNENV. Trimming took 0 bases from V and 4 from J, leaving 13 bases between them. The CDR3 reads CASSQSRQGIYEQYF. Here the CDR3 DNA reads TGTGCCAGCAGCCAATCGAGGCAGGGGATATACGAGCAGTACTTC.

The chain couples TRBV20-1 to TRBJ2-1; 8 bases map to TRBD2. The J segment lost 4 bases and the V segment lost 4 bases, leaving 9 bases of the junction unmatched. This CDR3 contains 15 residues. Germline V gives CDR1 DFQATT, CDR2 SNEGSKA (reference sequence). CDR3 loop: CSANVHGGVYNEQFF. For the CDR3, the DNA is TGCAGTGCTAACGTTCACGGGGGGGTATACAATGAGCAGTTCTTC.

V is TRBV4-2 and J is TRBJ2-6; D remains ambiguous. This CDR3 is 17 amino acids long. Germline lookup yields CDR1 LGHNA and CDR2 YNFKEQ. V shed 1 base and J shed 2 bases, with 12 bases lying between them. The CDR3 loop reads CASSQGFVGPGANVLTF. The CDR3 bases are TGTGCCAGCAGCCAAGGGTTTGTCGGGCCTGGGGCCAACGTCCTGACTTTC.